The text below deals with one T cell receptor beta chain. Roughly 0.45 to 1 ug RNA was reverse transcribed with random hexamers. A single record per CDR3 protein comes from TCRdb applying MiXCR to the immunoSEQ multiplex PCR reads. This table holds about 440,000 distinct CDR3 sequences, more than 80% found once. The sample originates from a study of CD8 T cells in Susac syndrome. The multiple sclerosis controls were treatment-naive patients affected by stable or active relapsing-remitting disease. Negative isolation was applied to CD8+ and CD4+ T cells, and FACS enrichment was applied to TEMRA cells. Trimming left V 5 bases short and J 10 bases short, with 15 bases between. Germline V CDR1 and CDR2: MNHEY, SMNVEV (reference sequence). CDR3 length equals 13 residues.

Sequenced sample: CD8+ T cells from PBMCs. This receptor was taken from a human donor with multiple sclerosis. The gene calls are TRBV27 and TRBJ1-5; weak D call: TRBD1 (5 bases). This CDR3 is CASSIMWGSPQHF. For the CDR3, the DNA is TGTGCCAGCAGTATTATGTGGGGGAGTCCCCAGCATTTT.